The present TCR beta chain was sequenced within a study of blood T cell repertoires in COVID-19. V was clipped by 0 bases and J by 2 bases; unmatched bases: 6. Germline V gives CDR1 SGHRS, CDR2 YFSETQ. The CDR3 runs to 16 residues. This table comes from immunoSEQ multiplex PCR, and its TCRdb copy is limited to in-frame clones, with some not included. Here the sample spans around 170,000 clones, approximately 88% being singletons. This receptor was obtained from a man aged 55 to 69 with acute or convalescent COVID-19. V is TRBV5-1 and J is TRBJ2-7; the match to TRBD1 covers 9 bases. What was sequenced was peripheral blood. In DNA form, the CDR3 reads TGCGCCAGCAGCTTGGGTGCCCGGGACAGGGCCTACGAGCAGTACTTC. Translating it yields CASSLGARDRAYEQYF.